What follows describes a single T cell receptor beta chain. This entry comes from a study of T cell responses to AZD1222 COVID-19 vaccine. Per the germline V gene, CDR1 is SGHDN and CDR2 is FVKESK. The V and J ends lost 4 bases and 4 bases respectively, with 13 bases between them. The CDR3 spans 14 residues. Generated by immunoSEQ multiplex PCR, the TCRdb table keeps only in-frame clones and is missing some. Seen here are about 85,000 clones, around 90% observed once, and the top ten hold about 8%. This TCR derives from an adult who received the AZD1222 COVID-19 vaccine. The sample here was peripheral blood, taken 28 days after the second AZD1222 dose. V gene TRBV14 combines with J gene TRBJ2-5; a possible D gene is TRBD1 (6 bases). The CDR3 protein is CASSRWTAGETQYF. The CDR3 DNA is TGTGCCAGCAGCCGATGGACAGCAGGAGAGACCCAGTACTTC.